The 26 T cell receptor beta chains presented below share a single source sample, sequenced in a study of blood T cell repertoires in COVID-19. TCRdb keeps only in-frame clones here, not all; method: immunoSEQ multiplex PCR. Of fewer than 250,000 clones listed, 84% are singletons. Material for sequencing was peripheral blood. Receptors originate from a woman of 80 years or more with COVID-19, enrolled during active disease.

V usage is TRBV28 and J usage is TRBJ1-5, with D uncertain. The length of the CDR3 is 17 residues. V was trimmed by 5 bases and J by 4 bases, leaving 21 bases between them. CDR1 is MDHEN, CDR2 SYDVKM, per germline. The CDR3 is CASSPRRIRLNNQPQHF. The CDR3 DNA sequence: TGTGCCAGCAGTCCACGGAGGATACGACTTAATAATCAGCCCCAGCATTTT.

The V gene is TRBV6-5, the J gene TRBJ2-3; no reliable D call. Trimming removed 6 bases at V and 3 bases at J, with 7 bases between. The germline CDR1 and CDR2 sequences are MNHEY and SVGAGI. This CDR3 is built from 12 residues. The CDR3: CASSVGTDTQYF. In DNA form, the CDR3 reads TGTGCCAGCAGCGTCGGGACAGATACGCAGTATTTT.

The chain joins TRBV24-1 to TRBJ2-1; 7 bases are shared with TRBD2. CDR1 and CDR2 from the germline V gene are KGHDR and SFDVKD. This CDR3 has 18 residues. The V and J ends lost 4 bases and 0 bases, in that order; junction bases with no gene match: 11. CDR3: CATSDTSFSGASYNEQFF. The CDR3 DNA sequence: TGTGCCACCAGTGACACTTCCTTCAGCGGGGCCTCCTACAATGAGCAGTTCTTC.

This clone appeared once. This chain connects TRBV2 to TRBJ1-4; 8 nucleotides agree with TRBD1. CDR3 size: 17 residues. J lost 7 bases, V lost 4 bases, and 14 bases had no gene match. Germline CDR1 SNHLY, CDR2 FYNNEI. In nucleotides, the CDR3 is TGTGCCAGCAGTGGAAACGACAGGGGAGGTTCAAGTGAAAAACTGTTTTTT. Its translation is CASSGNDRGGSSEKLFF.

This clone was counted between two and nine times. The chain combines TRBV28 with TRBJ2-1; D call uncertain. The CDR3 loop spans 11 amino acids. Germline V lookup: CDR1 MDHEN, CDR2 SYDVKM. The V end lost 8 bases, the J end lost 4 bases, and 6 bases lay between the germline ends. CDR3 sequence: CASGEYNEQFF. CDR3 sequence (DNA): TGTGCCAGCGGAGAATACAATGAGCAGTTCTTC.

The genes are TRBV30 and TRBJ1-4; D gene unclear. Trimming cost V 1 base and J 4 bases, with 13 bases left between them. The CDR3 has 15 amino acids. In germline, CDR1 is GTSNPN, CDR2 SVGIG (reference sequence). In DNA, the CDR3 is TGTGCCTGGAGTGACCTAGATGGCCTTAATGAAAAACTGTTTTTT. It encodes CAWSDLDGLNEKLFF.

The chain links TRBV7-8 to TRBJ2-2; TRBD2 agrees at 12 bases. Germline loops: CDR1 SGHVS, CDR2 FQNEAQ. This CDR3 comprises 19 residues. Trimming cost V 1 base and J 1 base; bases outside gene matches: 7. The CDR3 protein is CASSLEGLAGLGNTGELFF. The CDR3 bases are TGTGCCAGCAGCTTAGAAGGACTAGCGGGGTTAGGGAACACCGGGGAGCTGTTTTTT.

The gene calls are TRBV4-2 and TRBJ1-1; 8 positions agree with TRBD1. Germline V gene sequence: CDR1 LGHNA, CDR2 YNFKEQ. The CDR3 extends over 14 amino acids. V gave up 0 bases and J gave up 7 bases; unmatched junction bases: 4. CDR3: CASSQDWTGYEAFF. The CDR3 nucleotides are TGTGCCAGCAGCCAAGATTGGACAGGGTATGAAGCTTTCTTT.

The CDR3 nucleotides are TGTGCCAGCAGTGGACTTCCGGGACAGGGGAATAATGGCTACACCTTC. Amino acids: CASSGLPGQGNNGYTF. The V and J genes are TRBV6-4 and TRBJ1-2; 10 bases agree with TRBD1. There are 16 residues in the CDR3. After removal of 4 bases from V and 6 bases from J, the junction contained 11 bases not matched to a gene. Germline CDR1 reads MRHNA; CDR2 reads SNTAGT.

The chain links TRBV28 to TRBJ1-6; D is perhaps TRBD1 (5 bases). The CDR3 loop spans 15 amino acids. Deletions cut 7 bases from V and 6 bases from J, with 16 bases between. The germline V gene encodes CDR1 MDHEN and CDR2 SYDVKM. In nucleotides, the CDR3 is TGTGCCAGCACCTGGACACTAACAGTTAATTCACCCCTCCACTTT. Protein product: CASTWTLTVNSPLHF.

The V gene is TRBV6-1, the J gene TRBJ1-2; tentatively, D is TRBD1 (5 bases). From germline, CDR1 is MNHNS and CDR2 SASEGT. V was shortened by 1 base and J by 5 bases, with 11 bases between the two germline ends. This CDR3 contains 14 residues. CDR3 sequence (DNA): TGTGCCAGCAGTGAAGAAGGGGCAGGGTATGGCTACACCTTC. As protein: CASSEEGAGYGYTF.

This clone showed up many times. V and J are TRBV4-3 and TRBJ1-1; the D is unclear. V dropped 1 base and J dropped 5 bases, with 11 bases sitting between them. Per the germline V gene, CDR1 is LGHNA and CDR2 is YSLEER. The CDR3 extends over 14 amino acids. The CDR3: CASSQGLGETEAFF. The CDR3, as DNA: TGCGCCAGCAGCCAAGGGCTCGGGGAGACTGAAGCTTTCTTT.

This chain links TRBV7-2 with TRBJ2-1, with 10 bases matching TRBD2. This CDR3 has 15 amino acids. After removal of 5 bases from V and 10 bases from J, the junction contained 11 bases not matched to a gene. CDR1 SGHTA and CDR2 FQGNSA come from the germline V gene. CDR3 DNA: TGTGCCAGCAGCCCCCGGCCTAGCGGGGGACAAGAGCAGTTCTTC. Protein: CASSPRPSGGQEQFF.

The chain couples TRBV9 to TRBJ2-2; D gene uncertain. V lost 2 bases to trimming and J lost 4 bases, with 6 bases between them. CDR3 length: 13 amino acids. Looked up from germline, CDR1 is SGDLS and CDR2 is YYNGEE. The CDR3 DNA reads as TGTGCCAGCAGCGTTACAAGCACCGGGGAGCTGTTTTTT. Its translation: CASSVTSTGELFF.

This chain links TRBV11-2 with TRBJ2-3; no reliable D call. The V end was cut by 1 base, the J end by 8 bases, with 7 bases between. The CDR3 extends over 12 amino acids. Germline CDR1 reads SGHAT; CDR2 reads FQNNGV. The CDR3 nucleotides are TGTGCCAGCAGCTTAGGCCTTAGTACGCAGTATTTT. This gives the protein CASSLGLSTQYF. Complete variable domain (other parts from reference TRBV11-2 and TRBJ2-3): EAGVAQSPRYKIIEKRQSVAFWCNPISGHATLYWYQQILGQGPKLLIQFQNNGVVDDSQLPKDRFSAERLKGVDSTLKIQPAKLEDSAVYLCASSLGLSTQYFGPGTRLTVL.

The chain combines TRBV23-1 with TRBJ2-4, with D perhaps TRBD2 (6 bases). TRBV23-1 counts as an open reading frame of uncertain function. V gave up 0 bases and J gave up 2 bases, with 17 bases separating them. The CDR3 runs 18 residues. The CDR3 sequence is CASSQSRREEVTKNIQYF. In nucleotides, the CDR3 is TGCGCCAGCAGTCAATCGAGGCGGGAAGAGGTAACCAAAAACATTCAGTACTTC.

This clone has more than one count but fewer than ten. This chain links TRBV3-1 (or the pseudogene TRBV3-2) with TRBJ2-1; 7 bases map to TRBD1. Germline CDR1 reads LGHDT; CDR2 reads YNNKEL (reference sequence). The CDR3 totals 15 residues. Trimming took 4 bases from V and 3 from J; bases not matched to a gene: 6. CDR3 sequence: CASSPTGVVYNEQFF. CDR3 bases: TGTGCCAGCAGCCCTACAGGGGTGGTCTACAATGAGCAGTTCTTC.

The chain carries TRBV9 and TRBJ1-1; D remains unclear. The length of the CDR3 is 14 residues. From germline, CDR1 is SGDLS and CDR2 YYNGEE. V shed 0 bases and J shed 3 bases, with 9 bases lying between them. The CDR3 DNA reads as TGTGCCAGCAGCGTAGCTCCGGGTGACACTGAAGCTTTCTTT. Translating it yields CASSVAPGDTEAFF.

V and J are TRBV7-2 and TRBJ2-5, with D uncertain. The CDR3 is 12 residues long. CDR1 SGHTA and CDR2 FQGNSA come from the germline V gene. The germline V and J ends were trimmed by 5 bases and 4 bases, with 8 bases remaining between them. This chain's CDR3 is CASSAASETQYF. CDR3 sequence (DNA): TGTGCCAGCAGCGCGGCGTCAGAGACCCAGTACTTC.

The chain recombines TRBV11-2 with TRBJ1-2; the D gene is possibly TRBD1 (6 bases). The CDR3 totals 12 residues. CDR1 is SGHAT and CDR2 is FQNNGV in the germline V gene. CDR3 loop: CVGGAPGYGYTF. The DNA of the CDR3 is TGTGTTGGGGGCGCTCCTGGTTATGGCTACACCTTC. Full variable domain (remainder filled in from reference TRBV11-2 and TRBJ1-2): EAGVAQSPRYKIIEKRQSVAFWCNPISGHATLYWYQQILGQGPKLLIQFQNNGVVDDSQLPKDRFSAERLKGVDSTLKIQPAKLEDSAVYLCVGGAPGYGYTFGSGTRLTVV.

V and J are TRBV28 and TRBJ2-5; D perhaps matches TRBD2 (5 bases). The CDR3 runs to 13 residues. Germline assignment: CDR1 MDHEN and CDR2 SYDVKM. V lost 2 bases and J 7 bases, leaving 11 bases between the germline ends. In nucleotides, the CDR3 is TGTGCCAGCAGTTTACCGGGGTGGACGACCCAGTACTTC. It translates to CASSLPGWTTQYF.

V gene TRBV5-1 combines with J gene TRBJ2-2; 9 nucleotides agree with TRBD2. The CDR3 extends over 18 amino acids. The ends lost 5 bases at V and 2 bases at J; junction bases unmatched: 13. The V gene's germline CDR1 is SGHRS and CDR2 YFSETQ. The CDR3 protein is CASRKISGGARNTGELFF. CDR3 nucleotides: TGCGCCAGCAGAAAAATTAGCGGGGGTGCACGTAACACCGGGGAGCTGTTTTTT.

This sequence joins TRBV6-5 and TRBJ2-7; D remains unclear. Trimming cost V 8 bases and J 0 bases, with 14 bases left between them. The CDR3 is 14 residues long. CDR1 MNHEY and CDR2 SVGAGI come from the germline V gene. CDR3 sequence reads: CASDDRASSYEQYV. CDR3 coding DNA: TGTGCCAGCGATGACCGAGCGAGCTCCTACGAGCAGTACGTC.

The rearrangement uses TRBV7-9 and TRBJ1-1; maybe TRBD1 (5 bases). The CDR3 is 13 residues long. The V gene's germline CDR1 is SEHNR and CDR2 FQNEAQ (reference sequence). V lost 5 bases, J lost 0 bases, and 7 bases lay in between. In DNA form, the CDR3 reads TGTGCCAGCAGCCAGACAGTGAACACTGAAGCTTTCTTT. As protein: CASSQTVNTEAFF.

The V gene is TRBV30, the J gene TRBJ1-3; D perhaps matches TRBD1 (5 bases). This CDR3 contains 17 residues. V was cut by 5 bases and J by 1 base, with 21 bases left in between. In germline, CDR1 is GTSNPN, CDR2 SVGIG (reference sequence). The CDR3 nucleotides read TGTGCCTGGGTACCCGCCGGCAGGGTCATGTCTGGAAACACCATATATTTT. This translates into CAWVPAGRVMSGNTIYF. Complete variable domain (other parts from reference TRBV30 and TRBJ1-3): SQTIHQWPATLVQPVGSPLSLECTVEGTSNPNLYWYRQAAGRGLQLLFYSVGIGQISSEVPQNLSASRPQDRQFILSSKKLLLSDSGFYLCAWVPAGRVMSGNTIYFGEGSWLTVV.

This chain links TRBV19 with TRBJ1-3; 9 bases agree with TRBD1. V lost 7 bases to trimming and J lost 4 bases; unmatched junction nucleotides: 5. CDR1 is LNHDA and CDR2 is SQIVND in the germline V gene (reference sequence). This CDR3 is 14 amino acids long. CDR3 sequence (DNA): TGTGCCAGTATCCGGGACAGGGAAGGAAACACCATATATTTT. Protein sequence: CASIRDREGNTIYF.